The 28 T cell receptor beta chains below come from one sample, sequenced in a study of stem cell transplantation in POMP-related autoinflammatory disease. Clones were read by immunoSEQ multiplex PCR, and TCRdb kept only the in-frame ones, dropping some. This sample has roughly 70,000 clones, with roughly 93% found just once. The sample was CD4+ T cells from PBMCs, taken after stem cell transplantation. These receptors all stem from a human patient with POMP-related autoinflammation and immune dysregulation (PRAID). Some of the T cells might come from the graft donor.

The gene calls are TRBV5-1 and TRBJ1-1; D might be TRBD1 (5 bases). Trimming left V 0 bases short and J 0 bases short, with 9 bases between. Germline loops: CDR1 SGHRS, CDR2 YFSETQ. CDR3 length equals 15 residues. In DNA form, the CDR3 reads TGCGCCAGCAGCTTGGCGGGACTTCTGAACACTGAAGCTTTCTTT. Encoded protein: CASSLAGLLNTEAFF.

The chain joins TRBV18 to TRBJ1-6; 8 bases align to TRBD1. Losses at the gene ends were 1 base for V and 9 bases for J; bases not matched to a gene: 5. The CDR3 consists of 15 residues. The germline V gene has CDR1 KGHSH and CDR2 LQKENI. The CDR3, as DNA: TGTGCCAGCTCACCACTTGGGACAGGCGGTTCACCCCTCCACTTT. It yields the protein CASSPLGTGGSPLHF.

The rearrangement links TRBV10-1 to TRBJ1-1, with a weak D call TRBD1 (5 bases). The germline V gene has CDR1 WNHNN and CDR2 SYGVQD (reference sequence). This CDR3 has 14 residues. The V end was cut by 3 bases, the J end by 5 bases, with 13 bases between. CDR3 in DNA: TGCGCCAGCAGTGACACGGGGCGGGGAACTGAAGCTTTCTTT. This gives the protein CASSDTGRGTEAFF.

The rearrangement uses TRBV20-1 and TRBJ2-1; no clear D gene. The length of the CDR3 is 11 residues. Per germline, CDR1 DFQATT and CDR2 SNEGSKA (reference sequence). The germline V and J ends were trimmed by 8 bases and 4 bases, with 9 bases remaining between them. Written as DNA, the CDR3 is TGCAGTCCGAAGTTATACAATGAGCAGTTCTTC. Protein sequence: CSPKLYNEQFF.

V is TRBV5-1 and J is TRBJ1-2; 7 bases agree with TRBD1. Trimming at V came to 1 base and at J to 8 bases, leaving 5 bases not matched to a gene. This CDR3 comprises 13 residues. Germline values: CDR1 SGHRS, CDR2 YFSETQ. The CDR3 region is CASSLQGEGGYTF. For the CDR3, the DNA is TGCGCCAGCAGCTTGCAGGGGGAAGGGGGCTACACCTTC. The entire variable domain, with the rest obtained from reference TRBV5-1 and TRBJ1-2, is as follows: KAGVTQTPRYLIKTRGQQVTLSCSPISGHRSVSWYQQTPGQGLQFLFEYFSETQRNKGNFPGRFSGRQFSNSRSEMNVSTLELGDSALYLCASSLQGEGGYTFGSGTRLTVV.

The rearrangement uses TRBV2 and TRBJ2-7; 7 bases line up with TRBD2. Trimming cost V 7 bases and J 5 bases; bases outside gene matches: 11. The CDR3 totals 14 residues. Germline CDR1 SNHLY, CDR2 FYNNEI. This CDR3 is CASKGRGPEHEQYF. As DNA, the CDR3 is TGTGCCAGCAAGGGGAGGGGTCCCGAGCACGAGCAGTACTTC.

V usage is TRBV4-1 and J usage is TRBJ2-1; D is possibly TRBD1 or TRBD2 (5 bases each). V was trimmed by 0 bases and J by 5 bases, leaving 14 bases between them. The CDR3 sequence is 16 residues long. From germline, CDR1 is MGHRA and CDR2 YSYEKL. DNA of the CDR3: TGCGCCAGCAGCCAAGAAGTCGGGACCGCCGACAATGAGCAGTTCTTC. Protein: CASSQEVGTADNEQFF.

The genes are TRBV5-6 and TRBJ1-2; TRBD1 agrees at 9 bases. CDR1 is SGHDT and CDR2 is YYEEEE in the germline V gene. There are 15 residues in the CDR3. V was clipped by 5 bases and J by 4 bases; unmatched bases: 9. DNA for the CDR3: TGTGCCAGCAGAGCCGGGACAGGGAAGGTCTATGGCTACACCTTC. Translation: CASRAGTGKVYGYTF.

The CDR3 coding sequence is TGCGCCAGCAGCCTCAACCCCACAATCAATGAGCAGTTCTTC. Protein product: CASSLNPTINEQFF. The rearrangement links TRBV5-1 to TRBJ2-1, with D uncertain. The germline gives CDR1 SGHRS, CDR2 YFSETQ. The germline V and J ends were trimmed by 4 bases and 6 bases, with 14 bases remaining between them. The CDR3 sequence is 14 residues long.

The chain employs TRBV7-8 and TRBJ2-2, with D possibly being TRBD2 (6 bases). V lost 1 base and J 2 bases, leaving 11 bases between the germline ends. The CDR3 sequence is 16 residues long. Germline CDR1 and CDR2: SGHVS and FQNEAQ. The CDR3 is CASSLVSGTNTGELFF. The CDR3 DNA is TGTGCCAGCAGCTTAGTATCAGGGACTAACACCGGGGAGCTGTTTTTT.

The V gene is TRBV5-1, the J gene TRBJ2-7, with D unclear. The CDR3 sequence is 15 residues long. The V and J ends lost 4 bases and 4 bases respectively, with 18 bases between them. Germline CDR1 SGHRS, CDR2 YFSETQ. CDR3 region: CASSLLRAAGYEQYF. CDR3 nucleotides: TGCGCCAGCAGCCTCCTCCGGGCCGCTGGATACGAGCAGTACTTC.

V is TRBV2 and J is TRBJ2-6; D uncertain. V was shortened by 8 bases and J by 2 bases, with 10 bases between the two germline ends. The germline V gene has CDR1 SNHLY and CDR2 FYNNEI. The CDR3 sequence is 14 residues long. This CDR3 is CASAWVTGANVLTF. CDR3 sequence (DNA): TGTGCCAGCGCATGGGTTACTGGGGCCAACGTCCTGACTTTC.

This rearrangement joins TRBV19 to TRBJ1-6; no firm D call. The V end lost 7 bases, the J end lost 0 bases, and 10 bases lay between the germline ends. The CDR3 sequence is 15 residues long. CDR1 is LNHDA, CDR2 SQIVND, per germline (reference sequence). CDR3 DNA sequence: TGTGCCAGTACCATACGTCTCTCCTATAATTCACCCCTCCACTTT. It encodes CASTIRLSYNSPLHF.

This chain uses TRBV5-1 with TRBJ2-7; D ambiguous. This CDR3 is 14 amino acids long. Trimming stripped 1 base from V and 0 bases from J, with 8 bases between. Germline lookup yields CDR1 SGHRS and CDR2 YFSETQ. CDR3 nucleotides: TGCGCCAGCAGCTTGTCGGGCAGCTCCTACGAGCAGTACGTC. Encoded protein: CASSLSGSSYEQYV.

The chain couples TRBV7-9 to TRBJ2-3, with a weak D call TRBD2 (6 bases). V was cut by 8 bases and J by 3 bases, with 9 bases left in between. The CDR3 is made up of 12 amino acids. Germline CDR1 is SEHNR and CDR2 is FQNEAQ (reference sequence). The CDR3 loop is CASGGWTDTQYF. Written as DNA, the CDR3 is TGTGCCAGCGGGGGGTGGACAGATACGCAGTATTTT. Based on the CDR3 plus reference TRBV7-9 and TRBJ2-3, the full variable domain is DTGVSQNPRHKITKRGQNVTFRCDPISEHNRLYWYRQTLGQGPEFLTYFQNEAQLEKSRLLSDRFSAERPKGSFSTLEIQRTEQGDSAMYLCASGGWTDTQYFGPGTRLTVL.

The V call is TRBV5-1, the J call TRBJ2-3; the D is unclear. Germline V CDR1 and CDR2: SGHRS, YFSETQ. The V end lost 0 bases, the J end lost 2 bases, and 10 bases lay between the germline ends. CDR3 length: 15 amino acids. CDR3 DNA: TGCGCCAGCAGCTTGGTTGGCGGAAACACAGATACGCAGTATTTT. Its protein is CASSLVGGNTDTQYF.

This chain links TRBV20-1 with TRBJ2-3; D is ambiguous. The CDR3 totals 17 residues. Germline V lookup: CDR1 DFQATT, CDR2 SNEGSKA (reference sequence). Trimming cost V 3 bases and J 2 bases, with 21 bases left between them. The CDR3 here is CSASGWQVIPSTDTQYF. CDR3 bases: TGCAGTGCTAGTGGTTGGCAGGTCATACCGTCCACAGATACGCAGTATTTT.

CDR3 bases: TGTGCCAGCAGCTTAGGCTGGGGGAGCTCTGGAAACACCATATATTTT. Translated: CASSLGWGSSGNTIYF. The chain employs TRBV11-2 and TRBJ1-3, with D possibly matching TRBD1 (5 bases). The CDR3 runs to 16 residues. The germline V gene has CDR1 SGHAT and CDR2 FQNNGV. The ends were cut back, 1 base at V and 0 bases at J, with 10 bases in the middle.

This chain joins TRBV3-1 (or the pseudogene TRBV3-2) and TRBJ1-6; TRBD1 might be the D (6 bases). V was cut by 6 bases and J by 6 bases, with 18 bases left in between. This CDR3 is built from 16 residues. Germline CDR1 reads LGHDT; CDR2 reads YNNKEL (reference sequence). This CDR3 reads CASSHRQAHFNSPLHF. CDR3 nucleotides: TGTGCCAGCAGTCACAGACAGGCCCATTTTAATTCACCCCTCCACTTT.

The CDR3 here is CAISDRLSGTLEIYEQYF. CDR3 coding DNA: TGTGCCATCAGTGATCGGTTATCCGGGACCTTGGAGATTTACGAGCAGTACTTC. The chain employs TRBV10-3 and TRBJ2-7; the D gene could be TRBD1 or TRBD2 (5 bases each). With 3 bases removed from V and 4 bases from J, the gap between germline ends came to 25 bases. Germline CDR1 reads ENHRY; CDR2 reads SYGVKD. The CDR3 totals 18 residues.

This chain joins TRBV19 and TRBJ1-1; no clear D. This CDR3 has 12 amino acids. Trimming took off 9 bases at V and 3 bases at J, with 11 bases between the two ends. Germline CDR1 LNHDA, CDR2 SQIVND (reference sequence). The CDR3, as DNA: TGTGCCAGCCGATATGGGGACACTGAAGCTTTCTTT. Translated: CASRYGDTEAFF.

V is TRBV5-1 and J is TRBJ2-3; 8 nucleotides agree with TRBD1. The CDR3 has 17 residues. V gave up 3 bases and J gave up 0 bases; unmatched junction bases: 9. Germline V CDR1 and CDR2: SGHRS, YFSETQ. DNA for the CDR3: TGCGCCAGCAGCTGGGGGACAGGCCCCCAAAGCACAGATACGCAGTATTTT. Its translation is CASSWGTGPQSTDTQYF.

This rearrangement joins TRBV4-1 to TRBJ2-5, with D uncertain. The CDR3 has 14 amino acids. V lost 2 bases and J 5 bases, leaving 12 bases between the germline ends. The germline V gene has CDR1 MGHRA and CDR2 YSYEKL. The CDR3 sequence: CASSQTGLVETQYF. DNA for the CDR3: TGCGCCAGCAGCCAAACCGGCCTCGTGGAGACCCAGTACTTC.

This chain connects TRBV24-1 to TRBJ2-2; D not resolved. The CDR3 is 13 amino acids. V lost 3 bases, J lost 6 bases, and 7 bases lay in between. Germline-derived CDR1 and CDR2 are KGHDR and SFDVKD. The CDR3 DNA follows: TGTGCCACCAGTGATCCAAAGTCCGGGGAGCTGTTTTTT. The encoded protein is CATSDPKSGELFF.

The rearrangement joins TRBV7-9 to TRBJ1-1; D remains unclear. V shed 0 bases and J shed 0 bases, with 5 bases lying between them. The length of the CDR3 is 14 residues. Germline V lookup: CDR1 SEHNR, CDR2 FQNEAQ (reference sequence). CDR3 region: CASSLALVNTEAFF. CDR3 coding DNA: TGTGCCAGCAGCTTAGCTCTGGTGAACACTGAAGCTTTCTTT.

The chain uses TRBV10-3 and TRBJ1-5; D not certain. The CDR3 totals 12 residues. The germline V and J ends were trimmed by 3 bases and 2 bases, with 2 bases remaining between them. Germline assignment: CDR1 ENHRY and CDR2 SYGVKD. The CDR3 loop is CAISDGNQPQHF. Written as DNA, the CDR3 is TGTGCCATCAGTGATGGCAATCAGCCCCAGCATTTT.

The rearrangement links TRBV10-3 to TRBJ2-7; D tentatively fits TRBD1 or TRBD2 (5 bases each). V shed 4 bases and J shed 1 base, with 8 bases lying between them. This CDR3 has 13 amino acids. From germline, CDR1 is ENHRY and CDR2 SYGVKD. The CDR3 DNA follows: TGTGCCATCAGTGGGGACGCTTCCTACGAGCAGTACTTC. Translation: CAISGDASYEQYF.

This sequence joins TRBV27 and TRBJ2-2; no reliable D call. Trimming took 7 bases from V and 7 from J, leaving 13 bases between them. The CDR3 spans 13 residues. Germline-derived CDR1 and CDR2 are MNHEY and SMNVEV (reference sequence). The CDR3 DNA sequence: TGTGCCAGCATGGGCTTTCCCCGCGGGGAGCTGTTTTTT. Translated: CASMGFPRGELFF.